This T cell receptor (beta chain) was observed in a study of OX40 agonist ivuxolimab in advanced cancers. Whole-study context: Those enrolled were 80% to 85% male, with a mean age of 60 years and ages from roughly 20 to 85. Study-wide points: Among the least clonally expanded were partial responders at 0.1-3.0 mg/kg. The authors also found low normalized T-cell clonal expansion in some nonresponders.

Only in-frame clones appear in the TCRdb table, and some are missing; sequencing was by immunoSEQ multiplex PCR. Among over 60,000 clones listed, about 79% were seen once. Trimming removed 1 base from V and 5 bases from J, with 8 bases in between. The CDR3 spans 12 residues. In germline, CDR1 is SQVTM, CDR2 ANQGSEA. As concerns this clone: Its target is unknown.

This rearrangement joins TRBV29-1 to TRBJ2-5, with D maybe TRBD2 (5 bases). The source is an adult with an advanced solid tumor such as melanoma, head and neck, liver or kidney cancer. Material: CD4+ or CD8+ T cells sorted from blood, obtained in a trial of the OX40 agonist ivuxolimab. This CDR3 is CSVEGLAETQYF. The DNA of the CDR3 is TGCAGCGTTGAAGGCCTAGCTGAGACCCAGTACTTC.